This T cell receptor (beta chain) stems from a study of technical replicates of blood from a handful of donors. Trimming left V 5 bases short and J 4 bases short, with 9 bases between. Germline lookup yields CDR1 SGHTA and CDR2 FQGTGA. The CDR3 extends over 13 amino acids. A single count supports this clone. Sequenced by immunoSEQ multiplex PCR; TCRdb stores in-frame clones only, minus some. The sample gives nearly 70,000 clones, about 90% of which show up once; around 0.37% is in the top ten. The specimen was T cells isolated from PBMCs. This chain connects TRBV7-3 to TRBJ1-5; a possible D gene is TRBD1 (6 bases). This clonotype was sampled from a human donor in good health. CDR3 residues: CASSIGQNQPQHF. The CDR3 nucleotides read TGTGCCAGCAGCATCGGACAGAATCAGCCCCAGCATTTT.